What follows are 27 T cell receptor beta chains derived from one specimen sequenced in a study of T cell responses to AZD1222 COVID-19 vaccine. Clones were sequenced by immunoSEQ multiplex PCR, and TCRdb holds only the in-frame ones, with some missing. The repertoire has roughly 120,000 clones, around 84% of them found once; the top ten carry around 17%. Material: peripheral blood, obtained 28 days after the second AZD1222 dose. Receptors were obtained from an adult who received the AZD1222 COVID-19 vaccine.

The chain links TRBV11-2 to TRBJ2-3; 9 bases align to TRBD1. The trim removed 4 bases at V and 4 bases at J, leaving 0 bases unmatched. CDR1 is SGHAT and CDR2 is FQNNGV in the germline V gene. The CDR3 has 13 amino acids. In nucleotides, the CDR3 is TGTGCCAGCAGCTGGGACAGGGCAGATACGCAGTATTTT. Translating it yields CASSWDRADTQYF.

As regards this clone: One end of the junction varies from germline; a read error may be responsible. The J gene is TRBJ2-7, the V gene TRBV24-1, with D perhaps matching TRBD1 (6 bases). This CDR3 has 12 residues. In germline, CDR1 is KGHDR, CDR2 SFDVKD. CDR3 bases: TGTGCCACCAGTGCCAGAACCGGGACATTGAGTTTC. This translates into CATSARTGTLSF.

This chain joins TRBV3-1 (or the pseudogene TRBV3-2) and TRBJ1-1; a weak D match, TRBD1 (5 bases). Germline V CDR1 and CDR2: LGHDT, YNNKEL (reference sequence). Trimming cost V 4 bases and J 4 bases, with 13 bases left between them. The CDR3 is made up of 14 amino acids. The CDR3 sequence: CASSPIQGPTEAFF. The CDR3 DNA sequence: TGTGCCAGCAGCCCGATTCAGGGCCCCACTGAAGCTTTCTTT.

The chain combines TRBV4-3 with TRBJ2-7; D uncertain. This CDR3 is 15 amino acids long. V lost 0 bases and J 2 bases, leaving 11 bases between the germline ends. CDR1 and CDR2 (germline): LGHNA, YSLEER. The CDR3 DNA follows: TGCGCCAGCAGCCAAGAGGGCAGGAAAACCTACGAGCAGTACTTC. Amino acid sequence: CASSQEGRKTYEQYF.

The rearrangement joins TRBV7-9 to TRBJ1-3; a weak D match, TRBD1 (5 bases). CDR3 length: 15 residues. V was pared by 5 bases and J by 8 bases, with 19 bases between. Germline CDR1 and CDR2: SEHNR and FQNEAQ (reference sequence). Written as DNA, the CDR3 is TGTGCCAGCAGCCGAGGAGTATGGGGGACGGACACCATATATTTT. Encoded protein: CASSRGVWGTDTIYF.

V gene TRBV9 combines with J gene TRBJ2-7; tentatively, D is TRBD1 (6 bases). Germline-derived CDR1 and CDR2 are SGDLS and YYNGEE. Trimming removed 0 bases from V and 3 bases from J, with 13 bases in between. The CDR3 has 15 residues. DNA of the CDR3: TGTGCCAGCAGCGTAGCCCCCCAAGGGGGCTACGAGCAGTACTTC. This encodes CASSVAPQGGYEQYF.

The chain is built from TRBV11-2 and TRBJ1-2, with D uncertain. The germline gives CDR1 SGHAT, CDR2 FQNNGV. The CDR3 is made up of 13 amino acids. Trimming pared 6 bases from V and 4 bases from J, leaving 12 bases between. CDR3 nucleotides: TGTGCCAGCAGACCCGGCGGAACCTATGGCTACACCTTC. This sequence encodes CASRPGGTYGYTF.

The chain combines TRBV7-8 with TRBJ1-1; TRBD1 matches 7 bases. Germline CDR1 reads SGHVS; CDR2 reads FQNEAQ. V gave up 0 bases and J gave up 0 bases; unmatched junction bases: 7. The CDR3 sequence is 17 residues long. CDR3 in DNA: TGTGCCAGCAGCTTAGCCCGGACAGGTGAAATGAACACTGAAGCTTTCTTT. Translated, it gives CASSLARTGEMNTEAFF.

The chain recombines TRBV10-3 with TRBJ1-2; D is unclear. Trimming stripped 3 bases from V and 4 bases from J, with 9 bases between. The CDR3 totals 13 residues. Germline-derived CDR1 and CDR2 are ENHRY and SYGVKD. The CDR3 is CAISEPAFYGYTF. CDR3 DNA: TGTGCCATCAGTGAACCTGCATTCTATGGCTACACCTTC.

The rearrangement joins TRBV4-3 to TRBJ1-2, with 7 positions matching TRBD1. The CDR3 spans 20 residues. Trimming removed 4 bases from V and 0 bases from J; junction bases left unmatched: 20. Germline V lookup: CDR1 LGHNA, CDR2 YSLEER. The chain's CDR3 is CASSPTTSTGAGAPNYGYTF. The CDR3 DNA follows: TGCGCCAGCAGCCCAACTACATCCACAGGGGCCGGTGCCCCTAACTATGGCTACACCTTC.

This clone appeared a few times. The chain carries TRBV10-3 and TRBJ1-1; no clear D gene. This CDR3 is 14 amino acids long. V dropped 3 bases and J dropped 0 bases, with 8 bases sitting between them. In germline, CDR1 is ENHRY, CDR2 SYGVKD. The CDR3, as DNA: TGTGCCATCAGTGACACACAGATGAACACTGAAGCTTTCTTT. Residues: CAISDTQMNTEAFF.

The J gene is TRBJ1-2, the V gene TRBV2; unclear D gene. Germline V gives CDR1 SNHLY, CDR2 FYNNEI. Trimming took off 8 bases at V and 2 bases at J, with 18 bases between the two ends. CDR3 length: 15 amino acids. The CDR3 region has the DNA TGTGCCAGCCACCCAGAGGCCGCCTCGAACTATGGCTACACCTTC. Its translation is CASHPEAASNYGYTF.

Only a few counts were recorded for this clone. This chain connects TRBV5-5 to TRBJ2-5; 10 bases line up with TRBD2. Germline loops: CDR1 SGHKS, CDR2 YYEKEE (reference sequence). The CDR3 has 18 residues. The trim removed 1 base at V and 5 bases at J, leaving 14 bases unmatched. The CDR3: CASSLRSSGSPGRETQYF. The CDR3 region has the DNA TGTGCCAGCAGCTTGAGGTCTAGCGGGAGCCCTGGGCGGGAGACCCAGTACTTC.

This chain uses TRBV6-1 with TRBJ2-2; D is undetermined. This CDR3 contains 14 residues. V lost 3 bases to trimming and J lost 4 bases, with 9 bases between them. Germline V gene data show CDR1 as MNHNS and CDR2 as SASEGT. The CDR3 bases are TGTGCCAGCAGTGAGGGGTCTCCCACCGGGGAGCTGTTTTTT. It yields the protein CASSEGSPTGELFF.

The V gene is TRBV7-9, the J gene TRBJ1-2, with D possibly being TRBD1 (5 bases). Trimming removed 8 bases from V and 8 bases from J, with 15 bases in between. Germline loops: CDR1 SEHNR, CDR2 FQNEAQ (reference sequence). The CDR3 is 12 amino acids. The CDR3 reads CASAGHLGGYTF. Written as DNA, the CDR3 is TGTGCCAGCGCCGGACACTTGGGGGGCTACACCTTC.

The chain has TRBV6-4 and TRBJ2-3; a weak D match, TRBD2 (7 bases). Germline V lookup: CDR1 MRHNA, CDR2 SNTAGT. The CDR3 is made up of 15 amino acids. V was trimmed by 3 bases and J by 2 bases, leaving 12 bases between them. CDR3 nucleotide sequence: TGTGCCAGCAGTGAGGGGGGGCGCACCACAGATACGCAGTATTTT. This codes for CASSEGGRTTDTQYF.

The gene calls are TRBV7-9 and TRBJ1-3; D is uncertain. Germline V gene sequence: CDR1 SEHNR, CDR2 FQNEAQ (reference sequence). The CDR3 covers 15 residues. Trimming stripped 6 bases from V and 7 bases from J, with 19 bases between. In DNA form, the CDR3 reads TGTGCCAGCAGGGCGCCGGGAGGGCTCGGGAACACCATATATTTT. Translated: CASRAPGGLGNTIYF.

The chain employs TRBV6-5 and TRBJ2-7; 10 bases fit TRBD1. CDR1 is MNHEY and CDR2 is SVGAGI in the germline V gene. This CDR3 is built from 13 residues. V shed 9 bases, J shed 0 bases, and the junction held 2 bases outside the gene matches. CDR3 bases: TGTGCCAGAAGGGACAGGGGCTCCTACGAGCAGTACTTC. Its translation: CARRDRGSYEQYF.

The rearrangement uses TRBV29-1 and TRBJ2-1, with 7 bases that match TRBD2. In germline, CDR1 is SQVTM, CDR2 ANQGSEA. This CDR3 has 13 amino acids. V was clipped by 4 bases and J by 4 bases; unmatched bases: 4. The CDR3 nucleotides are TGCAGCGTTGCGGGGACTACGTACAATGAGCAGTTCTTC. It codes for CSVAGTTYNEQFF.

V gene TRBV6-5 combines with J gene TRBJ2-1; D is unresolved. Trimming left V 2 bases short and J 8 bases short, with 13 bases between. Germline CDR1 reads MNHEY; CDR2 reads SVGAGI. This CDR3 is built from 14 residues. The CDR3 region has the DNA TGTGCCAGCAGTTACGGCTCGCCTGGGGATGAGCAGTTCTTC. Protein: CASSYGSPGDEQFF.

The gene calls are TRBV7-8 and TRBJ2-7; no reliable D call. The CDR3 is made up of 13 amino acids. V was cut by 0 bases and J by 2 bases, with 5 bases left in between. The germline gives CDR1 SGHVS, CDR2 FQNEAQ. DNA of the CDR3: TGTGCCAGCAGCTTAGCTGGGACCTACGAGCAGTACTTC. Its translation is CASSLAGTYEQYF.

The J gene is TRBJ1-2, the V gene TRBV14, with TRBD1 matching 7 bases. Germline CDR1 is SGHDN and CDR2 is FVKESK. CDR3 size: 13 residues. With V trimmed by 6 bases and J by 7 bases, 8 bases remained unmatched. CDR3 in amino acids: CASRLTGLGGYTF. For the CDR3, the DNA is TGTGCCAGCAGACTGACAGGGCTTGGTGGCTACACCTTC.

The gene calls are TRBV19 and TRBJ2-1; 10 nucleotides agree with TRBD1. The trim removed 6 bases at V and 2 bases at J, leaving 4 bases unmatched. The CDR3 covers 15 residues. The germline CDR1 and CDR2 sequences are LNHDA and SQIVND (reference sequence). The CDR3 sequence is CASSTGTGAYNEQFF. The DNA for the CDR3 is TGTGCCAGTAGCACCGGGACAGGGGCCTACAATGAGCAGTTCTTC.

This chain uses TRBV3-1 (or the pseudogene TRBV3-2) with TRBJ1-1; D gene unclear. CDR1 is LGHDT and CDR2 is YNNKEL in the germline V gene (reference sequence). The CDR3 loop spans 13 amino acids. Trimming removed 3 bases at V and 0 bases at J, with 5 bases between. The CDR3 spells CASSQNMNTEAFF. CDR3 nucleotide sequence: TGTGCCAGCAGCCAGAACATGAACACTGAAGCTTTCTTT.

The chain employs TRBV6-2 or TRBV6-3 and TRBJ1-2; D gene uncertain. V dropped 3 bases and J dropped 4 bases, with 9 bases sitting between them. This CDR3 is 13 amino acids long. From germline, CDR1 is MNHEY and CDR2 SVGEGT. CDR3 loop: CASSYQQTYGYTF. CDR3 sequence (DNA): TGTGCCAGCAGTTATCAACAGACCTATGGCTACACCTTC.

The chain links TRBV6-5 to TRBJ1-2; 9 bases are a match to TRBD1. The CDR3 has 14 amino acids. J gave up 3 bases and V 5 bases, and 4 bases lay outside the gene matches. Per germline, CDR1 MNHEY and CDR2 SVGAGI. CDR3 loop: CASSTRTGDYGYTF. The CDR3 DNA follows: TGTGCCAGCAGTACCCGGACAGGGGACTATGGCTACACCTTC.

The chain combines TRBV27 with TRBJ2-1; 8 nucleotides align to TRBD2. V lost 5 bases to trimming and J lost 6 bases; unmatched junction nucleotides: 27. Germline assignment: CDR1 MNHEY and CDR2 SMNVEV (reference sequence). This CDR3 has 21 amino acids. The CDR3 nucleotides are TGTGCCAGCAGTCGCCGCCGACCGGGACTAGAAGTCCCCGGGTCGCGCAATGAGCAGTTCTTC. It yields the protein CASSRRRPGLEVPGSRNEQFF.